The present TCR beta chain was sequenced within a study of blood T cell repertoires in COVID-19. Researchers sorted participants into cohorts using their self-reported clinical history. Here immunoSEQ multiplex PCR was the method, and the copy in TCRdb shows in-frame clones only, minus some. Altogether 210,000 or so clones are present, 88% being singletons, with the ten largest covering about 4%. This CDR3 has 12 amino acids. Germline CDR1 reads GTSNPN; CDR2 reads SVGIG (reference sequence). V lost 1 base and J 4 bases, leaving 4 bases between the germline ends. The V call is TRBV30, the J call TRBJ2-2; D is uncertain. The specimen was PBMCs or T cells enriched from blood (not recorded which). The origin of this receptor is a woman younger than 45 who had been exposed to COVID-19. DNA for the CDR3: TGTGCCTGGAGTGACATCACCGGGGAGCTGTTTTTT. Its translation is CAWSDITGELFF.